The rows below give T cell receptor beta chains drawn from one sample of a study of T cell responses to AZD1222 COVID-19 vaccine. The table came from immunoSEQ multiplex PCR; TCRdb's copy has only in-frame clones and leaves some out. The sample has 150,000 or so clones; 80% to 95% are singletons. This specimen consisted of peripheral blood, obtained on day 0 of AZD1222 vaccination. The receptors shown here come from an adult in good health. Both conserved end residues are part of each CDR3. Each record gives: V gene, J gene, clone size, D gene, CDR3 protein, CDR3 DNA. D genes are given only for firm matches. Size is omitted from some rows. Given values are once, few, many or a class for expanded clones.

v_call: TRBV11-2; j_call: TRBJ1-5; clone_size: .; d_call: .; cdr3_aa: CASSSLDSFNQPQHF; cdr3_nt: TGTGCCAGCAGCTCCCTGGACAGTTTCAATCAGCCCCAGCATTTT
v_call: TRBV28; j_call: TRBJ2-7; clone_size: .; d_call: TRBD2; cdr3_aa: CASSPPGTSSYEQYF; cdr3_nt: TGTGCCAGCAGCCCCCCCGGGACTAGTTCCTACGAGCAGTACTTC
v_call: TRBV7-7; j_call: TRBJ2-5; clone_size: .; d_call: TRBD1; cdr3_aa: CASSLGQGMRETQYF; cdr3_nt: TGTGCTAGCAGCCTTGGACAGGGGATGAGAGAGACCCAGTACTTC
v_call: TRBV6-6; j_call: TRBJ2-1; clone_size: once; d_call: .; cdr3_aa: CASTPASYNEQFF; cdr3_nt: TGTGCCAGCACACCCGCTAGCTACAATGAGCAGTTCTTC
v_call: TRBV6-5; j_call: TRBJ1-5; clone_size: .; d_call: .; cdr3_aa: CAVKGYDNQPQHF; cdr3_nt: TGTGCTGTAAAGGGGTACGACAATCAGCCCCAGCATTTT
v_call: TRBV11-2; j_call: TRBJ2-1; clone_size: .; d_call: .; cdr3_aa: CASSSESVSSSYNEQFF; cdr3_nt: TGTGCCAGCAGCTCAGAATCGGTCTCGAGCTCCTACAATGAGCAGTTCTTC
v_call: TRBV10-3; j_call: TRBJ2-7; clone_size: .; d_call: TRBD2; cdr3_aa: CAISESVGRTTPYEQYF; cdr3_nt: TGTGCCATCAGTGAGTCGGTCGGGAGGACCACCCCCTACGAGCAGTACTTC
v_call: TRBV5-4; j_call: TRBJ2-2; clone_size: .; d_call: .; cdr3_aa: CASSTRLGDTGELFF; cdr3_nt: TGTGCCAGCAGTACTCGGTTAGGGGACACCGGGGAGCTGTTTTTT
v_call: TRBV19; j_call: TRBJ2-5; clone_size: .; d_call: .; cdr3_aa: CASRPLGKQETQYF; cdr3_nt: TGTGCCAGTAGGCCCCTAGGGAAACAAGAGACCCAGTACTTC
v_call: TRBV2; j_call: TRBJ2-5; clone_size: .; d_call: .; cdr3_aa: CASSPSWGEETQYF; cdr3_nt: TGTGCCAGCAGTCCAAGTTGGGGGGAAGAGACCCAGTACTTC
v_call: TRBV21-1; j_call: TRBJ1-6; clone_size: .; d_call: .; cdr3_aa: CASSKEGQGNSPLHF; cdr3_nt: TGTGCCAGCAGCAAAGAAGGACAGGGGAATTCACCCCTCCACTTT
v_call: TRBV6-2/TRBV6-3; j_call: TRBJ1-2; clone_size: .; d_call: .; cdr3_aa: CASSPRGTSMIGYTF; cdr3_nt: TGTGCCAGCAGTCCAAGGGGGACATCTATGATCGGCTACACCTTC
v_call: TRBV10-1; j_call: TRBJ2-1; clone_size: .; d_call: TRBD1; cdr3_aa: CASSVRRDRGSNEQFF; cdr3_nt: TGCGCCAGCAGTGTCCGGCGGGACAGGGGTTCCAATGAGCAGTTCTTC
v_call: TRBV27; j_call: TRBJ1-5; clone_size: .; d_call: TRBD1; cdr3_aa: CASQLGQGNQPQHF; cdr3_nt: TGTGCCAGCCAGCTAGGACAGGGCAATCAGCCCCAGCATTTT
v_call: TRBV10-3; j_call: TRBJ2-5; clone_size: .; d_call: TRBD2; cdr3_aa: CAISEVSGGLKETQYF; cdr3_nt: TGTGCCATCAGTGAGGTCAGCGGGGGCCTAAAAGAGACCCAGTACTTC
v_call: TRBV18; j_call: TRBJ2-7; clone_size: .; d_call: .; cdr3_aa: CASSPNPGYEQYF; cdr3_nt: TGTGCCAGCTCACCAAATCCGGGGTACGAGCAGTACTTC
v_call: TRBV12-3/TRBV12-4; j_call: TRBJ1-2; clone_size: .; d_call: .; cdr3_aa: CASTTGTLGYTF; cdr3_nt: TGTGCCAGCACCACCGGGACCTTGGGCTACACCTTC
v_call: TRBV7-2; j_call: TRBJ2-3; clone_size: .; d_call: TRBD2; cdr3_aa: CASSPAGADTQYF; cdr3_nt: TGTGCCAGCAGCCCCGCGGGGGCAGATACGCAGTATTTT
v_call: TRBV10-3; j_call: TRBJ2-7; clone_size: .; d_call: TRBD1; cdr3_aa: CAIRGTDRGSPYEQYF; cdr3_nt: TGTGCCATCAGGGGGACGGACAGGGGGTCTCCCTACGAGCAGTACTTC
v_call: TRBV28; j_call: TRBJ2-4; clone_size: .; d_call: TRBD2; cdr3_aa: CASRGSGAVENIQYF; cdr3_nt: TGTGCCAGCAGGGGGAGCGGGGCGGTCGAAAACATTCAGTACTTC
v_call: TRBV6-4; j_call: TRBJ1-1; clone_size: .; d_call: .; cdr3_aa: CASSEGSRTEAFF; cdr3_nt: TGTGCCAGCAGTGAGGGGAGCCGCACTGAAGCTTTCTTT
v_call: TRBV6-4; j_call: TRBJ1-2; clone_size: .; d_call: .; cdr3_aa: CASSDSIFPATGLNGYTF; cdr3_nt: TGTGCCAGCAGTGACTCGATATTTCCCGCGACAGGTCTGAATGGCTACACCTTC
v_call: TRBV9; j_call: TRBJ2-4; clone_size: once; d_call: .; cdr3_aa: CASSAGGFVKNIQYF; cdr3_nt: TGTGCCAGCAGCGCAGGAGGTTTCGTCAAAAACATTCAGTACTTC
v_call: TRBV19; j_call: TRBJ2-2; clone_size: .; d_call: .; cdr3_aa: CASSIEGAVGELFF; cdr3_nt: TGTGCCAGTAGTATAGAGGGGGCGGTCGGGGAGCTGTTTTTT
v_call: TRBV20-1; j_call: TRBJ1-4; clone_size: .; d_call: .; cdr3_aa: CSASELLATNEKLFF; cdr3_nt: TGCAGTGCTAGTGAGCTTTTGGCAACTAATGAAAAACTGTTTTTT
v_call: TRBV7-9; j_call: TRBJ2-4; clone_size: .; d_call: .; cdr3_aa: CASSRGGGIQYF; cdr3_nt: TGTGCCAGCAGTCGAGGAGGTGGCATTCAGTACTTC
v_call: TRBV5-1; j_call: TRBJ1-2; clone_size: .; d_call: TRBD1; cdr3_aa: CASSLGDSLDYGYTF; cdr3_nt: TGCGCCAGCAGCTTGGGGGACAGCTTAGACTATGGCTACACCTTC
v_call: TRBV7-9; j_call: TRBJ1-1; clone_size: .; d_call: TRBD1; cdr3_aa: CASRFDRDRTEAFF; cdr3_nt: TGTGCCAGCAGGTTTGACAGGGACCGAACTGAAGCTTTCTTT
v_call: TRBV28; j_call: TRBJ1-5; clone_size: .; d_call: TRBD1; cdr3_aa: CASRWTGGVSQPQHF; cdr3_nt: TGTGCCAGCAGGTGGACAGGGGGGGTCTCTCAGCCCCAGCATTTT
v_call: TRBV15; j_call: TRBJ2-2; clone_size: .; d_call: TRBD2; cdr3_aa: CATSRGLAGSNGELFF; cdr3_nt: TGTGCCACCAGCAGAGGGCTAGCGGGAAGCAACGGGGAGCTGTTTTTT
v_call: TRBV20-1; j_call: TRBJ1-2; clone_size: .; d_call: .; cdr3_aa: CSARISSGYTF; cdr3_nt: TGCAGTGCTAGAATCAGTAGCGGCTACACCTTC
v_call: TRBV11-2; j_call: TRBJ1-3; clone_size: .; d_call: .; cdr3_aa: CASSLSGGNTIYF; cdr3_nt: TGTGCCAGCAGCTTATCGGGGGGAAACACCATATATTTT
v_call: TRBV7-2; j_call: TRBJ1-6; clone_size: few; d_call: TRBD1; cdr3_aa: CASSAGTGGSPLHF; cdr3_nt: TGTGCCAGCAGCGCCGGGACAGGGGGTTCACCCCTCCACTTT
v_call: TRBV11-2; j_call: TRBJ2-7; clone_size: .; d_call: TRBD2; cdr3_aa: CASSPQLAGVYEQYF; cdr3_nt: TGTGCCAGCAGCCCCCAGCTAGCGGGAGTTTACGAGCAGTACTTC
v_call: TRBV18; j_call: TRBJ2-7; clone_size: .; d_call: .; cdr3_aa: CASAEAGFNEQYF; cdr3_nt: TGTGCCAGCGCAGAGGCAGGGTTTAACGAGCAGTACTTC
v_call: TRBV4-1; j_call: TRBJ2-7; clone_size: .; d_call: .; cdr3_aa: CASSRDPGRSYEQYF; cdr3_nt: TGCGCCAGCAGCCGTGATCCGGGACGAAGCTACGAGCAGTACTTC
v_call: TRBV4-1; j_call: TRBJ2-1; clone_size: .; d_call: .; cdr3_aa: CASSQDADTYNEQFF; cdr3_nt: TGCGCCAGCAGCCAAGATGCAGACACATACAATGAGCAGTTCTTC
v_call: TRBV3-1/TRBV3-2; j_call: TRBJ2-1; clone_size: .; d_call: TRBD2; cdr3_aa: CASSQELAGGNEQFF; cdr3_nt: TGTGCCAGCAGCCAAGAGCTAGCGGGAGGCAATGAGCAGTTCTTC
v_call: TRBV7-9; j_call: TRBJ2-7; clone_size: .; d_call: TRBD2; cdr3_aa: CASSLGEGPHEQYF; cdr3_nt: TGTGCCAGCAGCTTAGGGGAGGGCCCCCACGAGCAGTACTTC
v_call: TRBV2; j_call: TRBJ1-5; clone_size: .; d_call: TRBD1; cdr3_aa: CASREVQGGYQPQHF; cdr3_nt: TGTGCCAGCAGGGAGGTCCAGGGGGGATATCAGCCCCAGCATTTT
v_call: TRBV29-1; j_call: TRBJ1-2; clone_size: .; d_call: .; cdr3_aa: CSVAGTQKGGGYTF; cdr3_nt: TGCAGCGTTGCCGGGACCCAAAAAGGGGGTGGCTACACCTTC
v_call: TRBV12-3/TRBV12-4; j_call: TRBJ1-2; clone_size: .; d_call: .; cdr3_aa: CASSLQGRGYTF; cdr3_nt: TGTGCCAGCAGTTTACAGGGTCGGGGCTACACCTTC
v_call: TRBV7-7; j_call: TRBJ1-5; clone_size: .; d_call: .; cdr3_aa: CASSLSERMSNQPQHF; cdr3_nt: TGTGCTAGCAGCTTATCGGAACGGATGAGCAATCAGCCCCAGCATTTT
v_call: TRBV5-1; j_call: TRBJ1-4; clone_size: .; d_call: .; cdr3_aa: CASSFQGEKLFF; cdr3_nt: TGCGCCAGCAGCTTTCAGGGTGAAAAACTGTTTTTT
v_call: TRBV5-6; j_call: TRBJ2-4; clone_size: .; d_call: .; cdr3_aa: CASSLGAAKNIQYF; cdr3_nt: TGTGCCAGCAGCTTGGGAGCTGCCAAAAACATTCAGTACTTC
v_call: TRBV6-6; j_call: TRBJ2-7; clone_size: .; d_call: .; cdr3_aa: CASSYSRGSSYEQYF; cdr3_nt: TGTGCCAGCAGTTACTCTCGGGGCAGTTCCTACGAGCAGTACTTC
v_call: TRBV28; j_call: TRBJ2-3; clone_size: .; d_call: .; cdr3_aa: CASSPFGVSTDTQYF; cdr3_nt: TGTGCCAGCAGCCCCTTCGGGGTCAGCACAGATACGCAGTATTTT
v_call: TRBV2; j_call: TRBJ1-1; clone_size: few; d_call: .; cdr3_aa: CASSESVVRDTEAFF; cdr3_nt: TGTGCCAGCAGTGAAAGCGTCGTCAGGGACACTGAAGCTTTCTTT
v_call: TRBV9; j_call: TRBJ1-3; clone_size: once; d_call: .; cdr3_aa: CASSQGHADTIYF; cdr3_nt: TGTGCCAGCAGCCAAGGACATGCGGACACCATATATTTT
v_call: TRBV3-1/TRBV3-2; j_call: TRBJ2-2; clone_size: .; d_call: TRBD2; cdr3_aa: CASTPSGRAAGELFF; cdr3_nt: TGTGCCAGCACCCCCAGCGGGAGGGCCGCCGGGGAGCTGTTTTTT
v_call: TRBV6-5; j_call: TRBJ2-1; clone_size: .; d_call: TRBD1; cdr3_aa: CASSRRDRADEQFF; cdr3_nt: TGTGCCAGCAGTAGACGGGACAGGGCGGATGAGCAGTTCTTC
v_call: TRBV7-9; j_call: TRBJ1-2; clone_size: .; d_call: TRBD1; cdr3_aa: CASSFYTGAPNYGYTF; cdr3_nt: TGTGCCAGCAGCTTTTACACAGGGGCCCCTAACTATGGCTACACCTTC
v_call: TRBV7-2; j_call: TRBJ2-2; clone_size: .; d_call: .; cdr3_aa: CASSLETRTGELFF; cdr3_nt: TGTGCCAGCAGCCTTGAGACACGGACCGGGGAGCTGTTTTTT
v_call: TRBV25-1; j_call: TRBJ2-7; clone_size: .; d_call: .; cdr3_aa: CASSGHPSEQYF; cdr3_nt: TGTGCCAGCAGTGGGCACCCCTCCGAGCAGTACTTC
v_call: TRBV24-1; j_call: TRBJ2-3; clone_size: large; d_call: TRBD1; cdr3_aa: CATSDRDSPNTQYF; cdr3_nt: TGTGCCACCAGTGATCGGGACAGCCCGAATACGCAGTATTTT
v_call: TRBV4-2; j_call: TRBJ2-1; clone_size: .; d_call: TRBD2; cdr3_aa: CASSQGTSGYNEQFF; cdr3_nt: TGTGCCAGCAGCCAAGGGACTAGCGGGTACAATGAGCAGTTCTTC
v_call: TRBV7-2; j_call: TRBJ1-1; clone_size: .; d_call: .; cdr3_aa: CASSLSLGMNTEAFF; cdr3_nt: TGTGCCAGCAGCTTAAGTCTCGGGATGAACACTGAAGCTTTCTTT
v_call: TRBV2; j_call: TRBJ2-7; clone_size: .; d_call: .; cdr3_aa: CASIKHYEQYF; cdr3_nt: TGTGCCAGCATTAAGCACTACGAGCAGTACTTC
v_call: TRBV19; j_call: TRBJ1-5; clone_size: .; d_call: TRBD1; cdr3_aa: CASSVTGGSQPQHF; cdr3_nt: TGTGCCAGTAGTGTCACAGGGGGAAGTCAGCCCCAGCATTTT